This T cell receptor (beta chain) was recorded in a study of long-term antiretroviral therapy in people with HIV. Study observations and caveats: Clonal expansions arising prior to ART prevailed in the repertoire at every time point. Patients on ART gained diversity, which nonetheless stayed below transplant donor controls.

Germline CDR1 MNHEY, CDR2 SVGAGI. V shed 5 bases and J shed 0 bases, with 11 bases lying between them. CDR3 length: 15 amino acids. The assay, immunoSEQ v3.0, was run at survey level. Assay used: immunoSEQ multiplex PCR; TCRdb lists only in-frame clones, some missing. The sample comprises 20,000 to 25,000 clones, 79% of which are singletons, and about a tenth rests with the top ten. Comments on this clone: Its target is unknown.

The material sequenced was unsorted PBMCs, taken 1.2 years after starting antiretroviral therapy. The clonotype was recovered from a woman between 40 and 55 years old with HIV. The V and J genes are TRBV6-5 and TRBJ1-3; maybe TRBD1 (5 bases). DNA of the CDR3: TGTGCCAGCAGTAACAGGCCGAGCTCTGGAAACACCATATATTTT. Protein product: CASSNRPSSGNTIYF.